This T cell receptor (beta chain) was captured by sequencing in a study of metastatic and nonmetastatic thyroid tumors. Overall study context: Malignant thyroid and benign thyroid patients provided blood and tumor or nodule tissue whose repertoires were compared.

This CDR3 is built from 16 residues. CDR1 and CDR2 (germline): DFQATT, SNEGSKA (reference sequence). This clone was observed a few times. The junction shows a germline mismatch at one end, possibly a read error. Per the original data handling: A classifier for distant metastasis in papillary thyroid cancer was constructed using CDR3 differences observed across clinicopathological groups. MiXCR reprocessed the PCR reads for TCRdb. What appears here as the V and J calls and clone size reflects TCRdb's work, not the paper's. The repertoire has roughly 20,000 clones, roughly a quarter of them found once; the top ten carry approximately 20%. Thyroid surgery was preceded by no treatment in any patient.

The sequencing sample was made of blood. This clonotype was obtained from a female donor with papillary thyroid cancer or a benign thyroid nodule (not recorded which). Some clones in this sample may be carry-over from other donors' samples. The V gene is TRBV20-1, the J gene TRBJ2-1, with D unclear. The CDR3 here is CSAGPLGGDRYNEQFF. The CDR3 DNA follows: TGCAGTGCTGGCCCCCTGGGCGGTGATCGCTACAACGAGCAGTTCTTC.